This TCR beta chain was captured in a study of PD-L1 blockade in urothelial cancer. Study-wide background: Bladder-origin urothelial cancer in males described about 85% of the 29 patients. Study-wide results and caveats: Sub-median blood TCR clonality before treatment predicted longer survival.

Clones were sequenced by immunoSEQ multiplex PCR, and TCRdb holds only the in-frame ones, with some missing. The table records more than 80,000 clones, roughly 80% of them present only once. The sample holds many counts of this clone. Its antigen is unidentified. The origin of this receptor is a man between 65 and 85 years old with urothelial cancer. Sequencing used PBMCs, obtained around atezolizumab (anti-PD-L1) treatment.

The chain's CDR3 is CASTLGLSSYEQYF. In nucleotides, the CDR3 is TGTGCCAGCACCCTGGGACTATCCTCCTACGAGCAGTACTTC. V is TRBV28 and J is TRBJ2-7, with 7 positions matching TRBD2. With 7 bases clipped from V and 0 bases from J, the junction kept 6 bases outside the gene matches. Germline V gene lookup returns CDR1 MDHEN and CDR2 SYDVKM. The CDR3 loop spans 14 amino acids.